This T cell receptor beta chain was obtained from a study of shared clonotypes between healthy human individuals. Study overall: Three plates each covered CD4 naive and memory; CD8 naive two, CD8 memory one.

The germline CDR1 and CDR2 sequences are LNHNV and YYDKDF (reference sequence). The J segment lost 5 bases and the V segment lost 1 base, leaving 10 bases of the junction unmatched. The CDR3 covers 16 residues. Data came from immunoSEQ multiplex PCR; TCRdb stores just in-frame clones and leaves some out. The table includes more than 2,000,000 clones, approximately 93% detected once. V usage is TRBV15 and J usage is TRBJ2-7; 8 nucleotides align to TRBD1. The receptor was isolated from a man aged 18 to 30 in good health. Some clones in this sample may be carry-over from other donors' samples. Material for sequencing was naive CD4+ T cells from PBMCs. Subset in this sample: CD45RA+ positively selected. CDR3 DNA: TGTGCCACCAGCAGAGGGGAGACAGGGGTTCAAGACGAGCAGTACTTC. This codes for CATSRGETGVQDEQYF.